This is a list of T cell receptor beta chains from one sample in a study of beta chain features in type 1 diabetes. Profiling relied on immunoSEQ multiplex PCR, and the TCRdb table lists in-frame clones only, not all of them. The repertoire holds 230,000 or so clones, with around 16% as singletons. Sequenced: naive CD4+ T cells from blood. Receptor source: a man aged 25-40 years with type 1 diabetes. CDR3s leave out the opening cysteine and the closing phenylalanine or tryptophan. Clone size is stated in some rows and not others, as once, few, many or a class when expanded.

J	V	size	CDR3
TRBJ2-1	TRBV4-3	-	ASSQTRLDSQEQF
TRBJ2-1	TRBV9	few	ASSVGSSGIYNEQF
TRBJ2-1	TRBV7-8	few	ASSGFAEQF
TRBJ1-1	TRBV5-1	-	ASSLQTNTEAF
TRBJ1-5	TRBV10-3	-	AISAGENQPQH
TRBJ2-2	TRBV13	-	ASSRRSAGELF
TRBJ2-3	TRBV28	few	ASIPGVFTDTQY
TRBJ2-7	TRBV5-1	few	ASSLDPTISYEQY
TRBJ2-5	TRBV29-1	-	SVEPSGRGQETQY
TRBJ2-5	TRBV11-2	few	ASSFLAGKETQY
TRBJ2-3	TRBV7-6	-	ASRPGQGRADTQY
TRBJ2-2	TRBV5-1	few	ASSDHSGRNIGELF
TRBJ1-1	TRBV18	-	ASSPDRGPEAF
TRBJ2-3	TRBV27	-	ASNPSGLTDTQY
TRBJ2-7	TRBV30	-	AWSVSIHEQY
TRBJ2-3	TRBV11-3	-	ASSLSSTDTQY
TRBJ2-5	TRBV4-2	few	ASSQGQGARGETQY
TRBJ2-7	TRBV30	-	AWSKSRGYEQY
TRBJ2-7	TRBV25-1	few	ASSEIGGPYYEQY
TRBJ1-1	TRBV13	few	ASSLGRTGHAF
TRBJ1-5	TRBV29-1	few	SVGEGNQPQH
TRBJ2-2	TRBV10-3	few	AISESGGSLAVVVNTGELF